A selection of T cell receptor beta chains follows, all from one sample in a study of T cell responses to AZD1222 COVID-19 vaccine. The protocol was immunoSEQ multiplex PCR, while the TCRdb copy is restricted to in-frame clones and leaves out a portion. The sample lists approximately 74,000 clones, 86% occurring once. The material was peripheral blood, obtained on day 0 of AZD1222 vaccination. The receptors come from an adult in good health. Each CDR3 is given with its conserved first and last residue. The order of the fields is J gene, D gene, V gene, clone size, CDR3 DNA, CDR3 protein. D genes are given only for firm matches. The listing skips clone size in some rows; elsewhere it reads once, few, many or a size class.

TRBJ1-2,-,TRBV19,-,TGTGCCAGTAGTATGACAGTAACTAACTATGGCTACACCTTC,CASSMTVTNYGYTF
TRBJ2-7,-,TRBV11-3,-,TGTGCCAGCAGCTTAGTTAGGCCTGACTACGAGCAGTACTTC,CASSLVRPDYEQYF
TRBJ1-6,TRBD1,TRBV24-1,-,TGTGCCACCAGTGCCGGGACAGGGAGGTCACCCCTCCACTTT,CATSAGTGRSPLHF
TRBJ2-3,TRBD1,TRBV19,-,TGTGCCAGTAGTTCACAGGGGAATGGGGCAGATACGCAGTATTTT,CASSSQGNGADTQYF
TRBJ2-7,-,TRBV27,-,TGTGCCAGCGGTCAGTACGAGCAGTACTTC,CASGQYEQYF
TRBJ1-4,TRBD1,TRBV28,-,TGTGCCAGCAGGGACCCAGGGGGCAGGTCTAATGAAAAACTGTTTTTT,CASRDPGGRSNEKLFF
TRBJ2-1,-,TRBV9,-,TGTGCCAGCAGCGTAGGGGTCAGCGTAGCGTCCAATGAGCAGTTCTTC,CASSVGVSVASNEQFF
TRBJ1-5,-,TRBV19,once,TGTGCCAGTAGTATAGTGGGGGGCAGCTACCATCAGCCCCAGCATTTT,CASSIVGGSYHQPQHF
TRBJ2-7,-,TRBV28,-,TGTGCCAGCAGGCATGCCTCCAGGGGTTTTTCCTACGAGCAGTACTTC,CASRHASRGFSYEQYF
TRBJ1-2,TRBD1,TRBV11-3,-,TGTGCCAGCAGCTTAGGGCCGCAGGCAGGGGGTATCAGAGGCTACACCTTC,CASSLGPQAGGIRGYTF
TRBJ1-5,-,TRBV4-3,-,TGCGCCAGCAGCCAATCCGCGTTAGGCAATCAGCCCCAGCATTTT,CASSQSALGNQPQHF
TRBJ2-1,-,TRBV6-5,once,TGTGCCAGCAGTACCCACCAGATAGACTACAATGAGCAGTTCTTC,CASSTHQIDYNEQFF
TRBJ2-2,-,TRBV10-3,-,TGTGCCATCAGTGGCCAGGGGTACACCGGGGAGCTGTTTTTT,CAISGQGYTGELFF
TRBJ2-3,TRBD1,TRBV3-1/TRBV3-2,-,TGTGCCAGCAGCGGACAGGGTACAGATACGCAGTATTTT,CASSGQGTDTQYF
TRBJ2-3,TRBD1,TRBV4-1,-,TGCGCCAGCAGCCAAGGGTACCCACAGGGGAACACAGATACGCAGTATTTT,CASSQGYPQGNTDTQYF
TRBJ2-2,TRBD2,TRBV27,-,TGTGCCAGCAGTATGACCGCGGGGGGAATGAACACCGGGGAGCTGTTTTTT,CASSMTAGGMNTGELFF
TRBJ2-2,-,TRBV28,-,TGTGCCAGCAGTCCCTCCTCATGTTGCGGGGAGCTGTTTTTT,CASSPSSCCGELFF
TRBJ2-7,-,TRBV19,-,TGTGCCAGTAGTACGAATCGGGGGACCGCGGGAGAGCAGTACTTC,CASSTNRGTAGEQYF
TRBJ2-1,-,TRBV7-2,-,TGTGCCAGCAGCTTAGCTGGTAGGGTCAATGAGCAGTTCTTC,CASSLAGRVNEQFF
TRBJ2-1,-,TRBV29-1,-,TGCAGCGTTGAAGGGACAGACTACAATGAGCAGTTCTTC,CSVEGTDYNEQFF
TRBJ2-7,TRBD1,TRBV7-8,-,TGTGCCAGCAGCCTTTGGACAGGGCCCTACGAGCAGTACTTC,CASSLWTGPYEQYF
TRBJ2-1,-,TRBV7-3,-,TGTGCCAGCAGCCCCGAGCGGGCGAGCTCCTACAATGAGCAGTTCTTC,CASSPERASSYNEQFF
TRBJ2-5,-,TRBV11-3,-,TGTGCCAGCAGCTTAGTGGGACGGGAAGAGACCCAGTACTTC,CASSLVGREETQYF
TRBJ1-5,-,TRBV28,-,TGTGCCAGCAGTTTATCCGACAGGCGCAATCAGCCCCAGCATTTT,CASSLSDRRNQPQHF
TRBJ1-6,-,TRBV12-3/TRBV12-4,once,TGTGCCAGCAGTTTGGGACAAAATTCACCCCTCCACTTT,CASSLGQNSPLHF
TRBJ1-4,-,TRBV2,-,TGTGCCAGCAGGCGTAATGAAAAACTGTTTTTT,CASRRNEKLFF
TRBJ1-5,TRBD1,TRBV4-1,-,TGCGCCAGCAGCCCAACTCCAGGGGGCCTTCAGCCCCAGCATTTT,CASSPTPGGLQPQHF
TRBJ1-1,TRBD1,TRBV28,-,TGTGCCAGCAGTCCCGGACAGGTTGCTGAAGCTTTCTTT,CASSPGQVAEAFF
TRBJ1-6,TRBD1,TRBV23-1,-,TGCGCCAGCAGTCAAGCACCGACAGGGGCCTTGAATTCACCCCTCCACTTT,CASSQAPTGALNSPLHF
TRBJ1-5,-,TRBV27,-,TGTGCCAGCAGTACAAGCAGGGTGCGCAGCAATCAGCCCCAGCATTTT,CASSTSRVRSNQPQHF
TRBJ1-2,-,TRBV18,-,TGTGCCAGCTCACCACCGGGTGCTTTTACAGACTATGGCTACACCTTC,CASSPPGAFTDYGYTF
TRBJ2-5,-,TRBV6-5,-,TGTGCCAGCAGTCCCGACCCAGGGCAAGAGACCCAGTACTTC,CASSPDPGQETQYF
TRBJ2-7,-,TRBV9,-,TGTGCCAGCAGCCCGTATCCGACCTACGAGCAGTACTTC,CASSPYPTYEQYF
TRBJ2-3,-,TRBV3-1/TRBV3-2,-,TGTGCCAGCAGCCAATTAACAGGACACACAGATACGCAGTATTTT,CASSQLTGHTDTQYF
TRBJ2-1,-,TRBV18,-,TGTGCCAGCTCACCACCCGAGACCGCCCGCAATGAGCAGTTCTTC,CASSPPETARNEQFF
TRBJ1-1,TRBD1,TRBV7-6,-,TGTGCCAGGGGGGACAGGGGGTTTATTAGCACTGAAGCTTTCTTT,CARGDRGFISTEAFF
TRBJ1-4,-,TRBV3-1/TRBV3-2,-,TGTGCCAGCAGCCTACTTTGGAGGGGACAAAATGAAAAACTGTTTTTT,CASSLLWRGQNEKLFF
TRBJ1-1,-,TRBV3-1/TRBV3-2,-,TGTGCCAGCAGCCAAGGGGGGCGTAGTGAAGCTTTCTTT,CASSQGGRSEAFF
TRBJ1-5,-,TRBV28,-,TGTGCCAGCAGGGTTGTGTCAGGGCGGGATAGCAATCAGCCCCAGCATTTT,CASRVVSGRDSNQPQHF
TRBJ2-3,TRBD2,TRBV9,-,TGTGCCAGCAGCTCAGGACTAGCGGGGAGCACAGATACGCAGTATTTT,CASSSGLAGSTDTQYF
TRBJ2-7,TRBD1,TRBV6-5,-,TGTGCCAGCAGTAAAAGGCGGACAGGTATTTACGAGCAGTACTTC,CASSKRRTGIYEQYF
TRBJ2-1,TRBD2,TRBV19,-,TGTGCCAGTAGCCCGACTTTAGGTAGCGGGACCGATGAGCAGTTCTTC,CASSPTLGSGTDEQFF
TRBJ1-1,TRBD1,TRBV13,-,TGTGCCAGCAGCTTAAGGGGGCTGGCTGAAGCTTTCTTT,CASSLRGLAEAFF
TRBJ2-7,-,TRBV30,-,TGTGCCTGGAGTGTACCTGGCGGGGTTGCCTACGAGCAGTACTTC,CAWSVPGGVAYEQYF
TRBJ2-7,-,TRBV7-6,once,TGTGCCAGCAGCTTAGAAGCAGATACCTCCTACGAGCAGTACTTC,CASSLEADTSYEQYF
TRBJ1-2,-,TRBV19,-,TGTGCCAGTAGCAGACTCGCTTCGGGAGCTAACTATGGCTACACCTTC,CASSRLASGANYGYTF
TRBJ2-7,-,TRBV12-3/TRBV12-4,once,TGTGCCAGCAGACGGGGCTCGGGGGTCGAGCAGTACTTC,CASRRGSGVEQYF
TRBJ2-2,TRBD2,TRBV2,-,TGTGCCAGCAGTGAACCCCTAGCGGGGGCCCCCTCGAACACCGGGGAGCTGTTTTTT,CASSEPLAGAPSNTGELFF
TRBJ2-7,-,TRBV5-1,-,TGCGCCAGCAGCTTAGATTCAGGGAGCTCCTACGAGCAGTACTTC,CASSLDSGSSYEQYF
TRBJ2-7,-,TRBV27,few,TGTGCCAGCAGTTCGGGGACAAAGCAATCCTACGAGCAGTACTTC,CASSSGTKQSYEQYF
TRBJ1-3,-,TRBV9,-,TGTGCCAGCGCAAGGGGGGACTCTGGAAACACCATATATTTT,CASARGDSGNTIYF
TRBJ1-4,-,TRBV4-1,-,TGCGCCAGCAGCCAAGACCGGGACGGAATCCGGAAACTGTTTTTT,CASSQDRDGIRKLFF
TRBJ1-2,-,TRBV3-1/TRBV3-2,-,TGTGCCAGCAGCCCGGGACTTCGGTCATGGGGCTACACCTTC,CASSPGLRSWGYTF
TRBJ1-2,TRBD1,TRBV16,-,TGTGCCAGCAGAAGGGACAGGGGGACCTATGGCTACACCTTC,CASRRDRGTYGYTF
TRBJ1-5,TRBD1,TRBV23-1,-,TGCGCCAGCAGAGCGAAAACAGGGGGAAATCAGCCCCAGCATTTT,CASRAKTGGNQPQHF